The T cell receptor (beta chain) described here comes from a study of patients and donors after allogeneic stem cell transplantation. This clonotype turned up a few times. TCRdb reanalysed the RT-PCR reads using MiXCR and keeps one entry per CDR3 protein. This table holds some 200,000 distinct CDR3 sequences, 41% found once. Trimming pared 3 bases from V and 2 bases from J, leaving 8 bases between. This CDR3 has 13 amino acids. Germline V gene data show CDR1 as LNHNV and CDR2 as YYDKDF (reference sequence). Sequencing was carried out using blood, either unsorted or a sorted T cell fraction (not recorded which). The sequence came from a human donor who was either an allogeneic HSCT recipient or a stem cell or donor lymphocyte infusion donor (not recorded which). It is not recorded whose cells these are; they may come from a transplant donor. V and J are TRBV15 and TRBJ2-7; D is possibly TRBD1 (6 bases). The CDR3 DNA reads as TGTGCCACCAGCAGGGACAGCCCCTACGAGCAGTACTTC. This sequence encodes CATSRDSPYEQYF.